This T cell receptor beta chain came from a study of T cells in localized non-small cell lung cancer. Findings of the study overall: The study found T cell clonality highest in uninvolved adjacent lung, above tumor. With higher T cell density in blood came longer overall survival. Adjacent lung had a median roughly 61 of the 100 largest tumor clones.

The data were produced by immunoSEQ multiplex PCR, yet TCRdb's version contains in-frame clones alone and is incomplete. The table includes about 30,000 clones, roughly 90% detected once. Per the germline V gene, CDR1 is SGHTA and CDR2 is FQGNSA. The germline V and J ends were trimmed by 6 bases and 4 bases, with 10 bases remaining between them. There are 13 residues in the CDR3. Turning to this clone: What it binds is unknown.

This TCR derives from a male donor aged 60 or older with stage I lung adenocarcinoma. The sample was peripheral blood, taken before any cancer treatment. The chain couples TRBV7-2 to TRBJ1-5; D is uncertain. CDR3 sequence: CASRIDGNQPQHF. CDR3 DNA sequence: TGTGCCAGCAGGATCGACGGTAATCAGCCCCAGCATTTT. The full variable domain, in which reference TRBV7-2 and TRBJ1-5 provide the parts outside the CDR3, is GAGVSQSPSNKVTEKGKDVELRCDPISGHTALYWYRQSLGQGLEFLIYFQGNSAPDKSGLPSDRFSAERTGGSVSTLTIQRTQQEDSAVYLCASRIDGNQPQHFGDGTRLSIL.